The TCR beta chain under discussion was sequenced for a study of molecular identifiers for immune sequencing clone quantification. The table lists this clonotype with many counts. Sorted naive CD8 T cells, about 17,000 to 1,000,000, were sequenced from 10%, 30% or 50% RNA. Naive CD8 T cells were sorted, and the gate applied was CD8+CD4-CCR7+CD45RA+. CDR3 length: 16 residues. J lost 4 bases, V lost 0 bases, and 4 bases had no gene match. Germline V gene data show CDR1 as LGHDT and CDR2 as YNNKEL (reference sequence). Previously described methods and listed TCR primers produced bulk TCR libraries. TCRdb re-derived calls from the PCR reads in MiXCR, one entry per CDR3 protein. The sample consists of 400,000 to 600,000 distinct CDR3 sequences, around a fifth of them appearing once.

This sequence originates from a human donor in good health. Some libraries in this study had Jurkat cell RNA spiked in. The sequenced sample was naive CD8+ T cells from blood, with Jurkat cell RNA spiked in. The subset is: FACS-sorted CD8+CD4-CCR7+CD45RA+ naive T cells. This chain connects TRBV3-1 to TRBJ2-3; TRBD2 agrees at 10 bases. CDR3 loop: CASSQDWTSGSDTQYF. CDR3 nucleotide sequence: TGTGCCAGCAGCCAAGATTGGACTAGCGGCTCAGATACGCAGTATTTT.